This TCR beta chain was sequenced during a study of CD8+ T cells in alopecia areata. Study-level findings and limits: Patients shared TCRs less clearly than mice did, possibly for HLA-related reasons.

This clone has only one observation. Its specificity is not known. cDNA reverse transcribed from extracted RNA served as the sequencing template. Sequenced by immunoSEQ multiplex PCR; TCRdb stores in-frame clones only, minus some. The profile covers around 110,000 clones, with less than 90% appearing a single time and about 24% taken by the ten largest. Germline trimming cut 0 bases from V and 8 bases from J; bases unmatched to any gene: 7. Germline V lookup: CDR1 LNHNV, CDR2 YYDKDF (reference sequence). The length of the CDR3 is 16 residues. Described treatment: oral pan-JAK inhibitor, 5-10 mg twice daily. Collected material from alopecia areata patients comprised lesional scalp punch biopsies and peripheral blood.

The source is a human donor with alopecia areata. The V gene is TRBV15, the J gene TRBJ1-6, with TRBD1 matching 7 bases. The specimen comprised CD8+ T cells sorted from blood, sampled at week 24, from a patient treated with tofacitinib. CDR3 nucleotide sequence: TGTGCCACCAGCAGAGAACGGACAGGCTGGGATTCACCCCTCCACTTT. Translating it yields CATSRERTGWDSPLHF.